This T cell receptor (beta chain) was captured in a study of shared clonotypes between healthy human individuals. Terminally differentiated effector memory CD45RA+ cells were left out of the naive CD8 fraction, which was CD45RO-negative and positively selected for CCR7. TCRdb keeps only in-frame clones here, not all; method: immunoSEQ multiplex PCR. This table holds 1.5 million to 2.5 million clones, about 95% found once. Germline CDR1 reads SEHNR; CDR2 reads FQNEAQ (reference sequence). V shed 1 base and J 4 bases; nucleotides not matched to a gene: 13. This CDR3 region has 17 residues. This clone was detected only once.

This TCR came from a man aged 18 to 30 in good health. This chain uses TRBV7-9 with TRBJ2-7; 7 nucleotides match TRBD1. The specimen was naive CD8+ T cells sorted from blood. The CDR3 bases are TGTGCCAGCAGCTTAGGAGGGGCGACAGGGTGGGCTTACGAGCAGTACTTC. This encodes CASSLGGATGWAYEQYF.